The T cell receptor (beta chain) under discussion was sequenced for a study of blood T cell repertoires in COVID-19. Turning to the study itself: The United States, Italy and Spain provided the acute and convalescent COVID-19 samples.

As handled by the study authors: Amplification with reference gene primers provided the estimates of nucleated cell counts. Sequencing used immunoSEQ multiplex PCR; TCRdb keeps in-frame clones, though not all of them. That table furnishes V, J and clone size, whereas the DNA furnished D and trimming. The table has about 73,000 clones, 73% seen once. This clone came up a few times. Trimming took 7 bases from V and 2 from J; bases not matched to a gene: 7. CDR1 is SQVTM and CDR2 is ANQGSEA in the germline V gene. The CDR3 has 16 amino acids. The sequenced material came from peripheral blood. This chain links TRBV29-1 with TRBJ2-3; 15 bases align to TRBD2. The TCR was taken from a man aged 55 to 70 with acute or convalescent COVID-19. CDR3 DNA sequence: TGCAGCGCCGGGACTAGCGGGAGGACTTACACAGATACGCAGTATTTT. This encodes CSAGTSGRTYTDTQYF.